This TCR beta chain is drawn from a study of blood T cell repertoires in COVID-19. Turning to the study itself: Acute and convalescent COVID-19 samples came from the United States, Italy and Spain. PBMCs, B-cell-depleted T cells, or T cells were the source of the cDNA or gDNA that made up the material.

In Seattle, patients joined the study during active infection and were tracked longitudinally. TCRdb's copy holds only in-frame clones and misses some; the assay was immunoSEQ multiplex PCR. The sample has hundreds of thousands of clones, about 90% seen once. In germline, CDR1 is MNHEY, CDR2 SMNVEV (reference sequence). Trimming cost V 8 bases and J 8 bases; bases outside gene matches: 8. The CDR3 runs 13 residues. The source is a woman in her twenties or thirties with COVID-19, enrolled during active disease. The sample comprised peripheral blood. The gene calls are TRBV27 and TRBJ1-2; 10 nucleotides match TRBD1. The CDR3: CASGGTGVGGYTF. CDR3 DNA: TGTGCCAGCGGAGGGACAGGGGTGGGGGGCTACACCTTC.